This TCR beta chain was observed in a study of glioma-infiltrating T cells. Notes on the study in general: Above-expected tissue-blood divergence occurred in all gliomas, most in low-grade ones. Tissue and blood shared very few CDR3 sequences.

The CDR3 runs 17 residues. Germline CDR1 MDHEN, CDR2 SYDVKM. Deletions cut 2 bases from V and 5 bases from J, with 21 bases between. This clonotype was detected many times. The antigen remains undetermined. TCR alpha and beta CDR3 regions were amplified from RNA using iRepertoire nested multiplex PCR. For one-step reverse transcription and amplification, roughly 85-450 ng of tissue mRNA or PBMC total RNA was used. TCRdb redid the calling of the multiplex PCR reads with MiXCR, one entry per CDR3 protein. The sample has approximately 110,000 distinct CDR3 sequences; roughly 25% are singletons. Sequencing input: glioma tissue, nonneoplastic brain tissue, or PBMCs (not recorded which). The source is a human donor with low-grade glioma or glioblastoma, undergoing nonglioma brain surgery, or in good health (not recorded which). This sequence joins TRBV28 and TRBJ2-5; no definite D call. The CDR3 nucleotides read TGTGCCAGCAGTTTAAGCCGCCTCCCCGGGTACAGTGAGACCCAGTACTTC. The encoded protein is CASSLSRLPGYSETQYF.